This TCR beta chain originates from a study of cytomegalovirus exposure and HLA in healthy donors (dated by TCRdb to the late 2010s). General notes on the study: An earlier analysis of roughly 570 of the donors reported over 250 Gb of sequence data and 100 million to 120 million unique TCR beta sequences obtained from about 179 million T cells. In the later analysis, no new phenotypic data were used to find candidate immune exposures; instead, reliance was placed on TCR beta sequences and their occurrence across donors. Class I and class II HLA loci were covered by the typing at four-digit resolution. Donor age, sex, ethnicity and CMV serostatus were collected together with the repertoire data. To predict cytomegalovirus infection status, the study combined high-throughput TCR immunosequencing, statistical association of individual TCRs with disease status, and machine learning. The number of typed donors differed by locus: 629-630 for A, B, C, DRB1 and DQB1; about 520 for DQA1; 600 to 610 for DPA1; and 400 to 480 for DPB1. To study patterns of TCR occurrence, a later analysis re-analyzed previously published TCR beta repertoires from hundreds of donors and added high-resolution HLA genotyping. The study aimed to test whether cataloging public T cell receptors could reveal signatures of past pathogen exposure. A separate validation cohort of 100 to 150 different subjects was used in addition to the roughly 670-subject first cohort. The study used immunosequencing to profile the T cell repertoires of hundreds of subjects and linked those repertoires to cytomegalovirus serostatus. A later genetic analysis used genome-wide SNP genotypes for about 60% of the 666 donors, treating that subset as a discovery cohort. On average, approximately 250,000 unique TCR beta nucleotide sequences were sequenced per donor among 398 genotyped donors of the cohort, with roughly a sixth of those sequences being non-productive. To decide whether each TCR beta V gene segment behaved as functional or pseudogenic, an earlier analysis of some 600 of the donors relied on high-throughput TCR beta sequencing. Of the 300 to 450 genotyped donors, 75% to 85% were placed in the genetic ancestry cluster associated with self-reported Caucasian donors. Several DR-DQ haplotypes were treated as single units for association and clustering because of strong linkage in the cohort. About 280 gigabases of sequencing data and 91 million or so unique TCR sequences made up an early release that covered several hundred HLA-typed donors. Every discovery cohort repertoire had been produced on one sequencing platform.

The library was generated by the immunoSEQ multiplex PCR assay. For the multiplex PCR, a mixture combining 60 forward primers for TCR Vbeta segments and 13 reverse primers for TCR Jbeta segments was used. The CDR3 region of rearranged TCR beta genes was amplified from genomic DNA by a multiplex PCR assay. The amplified TCR beta libraries were sequenced on the Illumina HiSeq System as 87-base-pair reads. Processing in the source paper ran as follows. In a later analysis, tens of millions of unique TCR beta chains were counted across the roughly 610 repertoires, and around 11 million of these chains were shared by at least two donors. Raw reads were error-corrected and collapsed into unique sequences with a nearest-neighbor algorithm that merged closely related sequences to remove PCR and sequencing errors. CDR3 sequences were aligned to IMGT reference sequences to assign V, D and J gene segments. Each retained sequence needed at least a six-nucleotide match to both a V gene segment and a J gene segment. Rearrangements were called productive when the CDR3 lacked stop codons and stayed in frame with V and J; all others were non-productive. Following IMGT convention, CDR3 was defined as the stretch from the second conserved V-encoded cysteine up to the conserved J-encoded phenylalanine. In an earlier analysis of approximately 590 of the donors, sequences lacking an unambiguous match to a single V gene segment were excluded. An earlier analysis of some 610 of the donors called V segments functional above 56.7% productive rearrangements and segregating when the between-donor standard deviation exceeded 5%. A statistical classification framework was developed to diagnose cytomegalovirus status using the catalog of TCR beta chain sequences. In a later analysis, V and J genes were assigned by comparing TCR nucleotide sequences against IMGT/GENE-DB human TR gene sequences. Using the TCRdist pipeline, a later analysis assigned CDR3 sequences along with most-parsimonious VDJ recombination scenarios. In a later analysis, each TCR beta chain was defined by its CDR3 amino acid sequence together with its V-gene family, and reads lacking a unique V-gene family were excluded. In a later analysis, around 600 highly shared, low-generation-probability nucleotide sequences were removed to address suspected cross-contamination and a sequencing artifact. In a later analysis, a clonal expansion index for each public chain was calculated from normalized within-repertoire ranks of inferred template counts. Generation probabilities in a later analysis came from a VDJ recombination model fitted to out-of-frame rearrangements, and those results were checked against IGoR. A later analysis scored TCR-TCR, TCR-HLA and TCR-CMV co-occurrence with hypergeometric tests, applying a repertoire-size bias correction to TCR pairs. To estimate false discovery rates, a later analysis permuted the HLA or CMV assignments 20 times. In a later analysis, co-occurring TCRs were grouped with DBSCAN, and TCRdist sequence similarity was added when clustering was performed within HLA-allele-positive subsets. For co-occurrence clustering, repertoires with fewer than 30,000 or more than 120,000 public chains were excluded, along with roughly 5 repertoires with anomalous nucleotide sharing. TCRdb took over this immuneACCESS table, retaining in-frame rearrangements with V and J assigned. Such tables are incomplete; in checked studies, under half of the missing clones stem from an unresolved V gene, and the remainder is unexplained. The V and J calls and the clone size are those of that table, but D and trimming were determined from the DNA. In all, the sample holds some 130,000 clones, and about 80% of those were seen once. The ten largest clones take up about 4.9% of the sample.

A single count supports this clone. The antigen it binds to is not known. No base-level quality is on record; no much larger clone is a single base apart. Overall study outcomes, separate from this receptor: In a later analysis, HLA-associated TCR beta chains were found to be more clonally expanded and to have lower generation probabilities than equally common non-associated chains. The classifier was reported to diagnose cytomegalovirus status with high specificity and sensitivity in both the original and validation cohorts. Specific HLA alleles were associated with around 18,000 TCR beta sequences at a false discovery rate of 0.05 in a later analysis. According to a later analysis, TCR association rates differed among HLA loci, with DRB1 alleles showing the most associated TCRs and HLA-C alleles showing the fewest. In an earlier analysis of around 600 of the donors, most TCR beta V segments appeared in productive rearrangements about 87% or about 30% of the time, broadly matching IMGT annotations. In a later analysis, several top co-occurrence clusters were reported to appear linked to parvovirus B19, influenza, CMV and Epstein-Barr virus. For the cohort, immune exposure information was limited to CMV serostatus. An association between a missense DCLRE1C variant and V-gene and J-gene trimming of TCR beta chains was found in a later genetic analysis and replicated in an independent cohort. In the study, 150 to 200 TCR beta chains were listed as associated with cytomegalovirus. Most TCR sequences were observed very rarely across donors, whereas some public TCRs were present in many individuals. The authors suggested that the approach could potentially be extended to other disease states and immunological phenotypes. Because counts were too low, seventeen rarely observed V segments, including chromosome 9 orphons, were excluded from the earlier analysis of roughly 580 of the donors. When HLA alleles, especially DR and DQ, strongly co-occurred, attributing TCR associations to individual alleles was difficult. Linkage disequilibrium might explain the correlated functional status among segregating V segments, but an unknown experimental factor could not be ruled out. HLA typing was unavailable for some donors at each locus, so association tests used only the typed subset. A later genetic analysis reported fewer N-insertions in productive TCRs among donors in an Asian-associated ancestry cluster than the 666-donor mean. Only TCR beta chains were sequenced in this cohort, and the absence of alpha or paired-chain data limited detectable features. A later analysis found that most CMV-associated TCR beta chains appeared HLA-restricted, with HLA associations seemingly driven largely by CMV exposure. A cluster of highly shared sequence variants was judged likely to be a technical artifact of the sequencing pipeline. Presence/absence analyses assumed roughly uniform sequencing depth across donors, an assumption that may not hold. Because the 87-base-pair reads could not distinguish some IMGT-functional V segments, including TRBV6-2 and TRBV6-3, those segments were excluded. A further reported finding was that TCR beta sequences accurately predicted the HLA-A and HLA-B alleles for most subjects in the first cohort. In vitro tests confirmed that a few of the cytomegalovirus-associated TCR beta chains recognize cytomegalovirus antigens.

Inclusive of the bounding cysteine and phenylalanine, the CDR3 is 14 residues long. Just CDR3 DNA is preserved here, 42 bases in frame from base 1. From the germline V gene, CDR1 is SGHTA and CDR2 is FQGNSA. Clipping removes 6 bases from V and 8 bases from J, with 8 as the unmatched junction base count. The cohort was made up of 666 healthy bone marrow donors. At the time of sampling, every cohort member was nominally healthy, though immune exposures that went unrecorded were likely present. Of the 690 or so cohort members, more than 250 had a positive CMV serostatus and just over 350 had a negative one, while no CMV serostatus was recorded for the donor. Every donor gave a peripheral blood sample, and the peripheral blood mononuclear cells from that sample were used for TCR beta sequencing. Genomic DNA was extracted from the blood cell samples with the Qiagen DNeasy Blood Extraction Kit.

The sample was PBMCs. This chain is built from TRBV7-2 and TRBJ1-4; 8 of the junction bases match TRBD1. This clonotype originated in a man between 25 and 39 years old in good health. The CDR3 has the sequence CASRAGQVGEKLFF. The nucleotides read TGTGCCAGCAGAGCGGGACAGGTTGGAGAAAAACTGTTTTTT.